The TCR beta chain under discussion was sequenced for a study of early stage breast cancer tumors (dated by TCRdb to the late 2010s). Broadly, across the study: Of the approximately 15 invasive breast tumors, roughly 12 were found to be estrogen receptor-positive, progesterone receptor-positive and HER2-negative. Of the roughly twelve ER+/PR+/HER2- tumors, eight were classified as invasive ductal carcinomas and four as invasive lobular carcinomas. On average, each sample had about 9.9-fold read coverage. A total of 2,651,842 templates, representing some 1.2 million unique clonotypes, were detected across all samples. General findings and caveats noted by the study authors: Enriched TCRB sequences shared across patients were found to be mostly commonly generated sequences that were unlikely to play an important role in the tumor microenvironment. The small cohort size prevented analysis by tumor subtype. Chain pairing and functional markers such as CD4, CD8 and FOXP3 were missed by bulk genomic DNA sequencing of unsorted cells. About 2.5-fold higher T cell density and higher clonality were observed in tumors than in adjacent normal breast tissue. Greater similarity was observed between blood and normal breast repertoires than between blood and tumor repertoires, and tumor was distinguished from normal in about 90% of the 16 patients when each tissue was compared with blood.

The study profiled bulk TCR beta-chain repertoires in matched peripheral blood, tumor and adjacent normal breast tissue taken from some 17 patients with early-stage breast cancer. Before surgery, roughly 5-11 mL of whole blood was collected in EDTA tubes and processed within 2 hours. Ficoll-Paque centrifugation in SepMate-50 tubes was used to isolate peripheral blood mononuclear cells. For storage in liquid nitrogen, PBMCs were cryopreserved as aliquots of roughly 2 to 4.5 million cells in roughly 90% FBS with roughly 10% DMSO. The Qiagen AllPrep DNA/RNA Mini kit was used to extract genomic DNA. Each sample was amplified in two independent genomic DNA replicates, using approximately 550 ng for blood and 1.5 ug for tumor or normal breast. Following the manufacturer's instructions, the ImmunoSeq Intro kit was used to carry out TCRB sequencing on genomic DNA. The multiplex PCR ran for 30 to 35 cycles using proprietary primers and spike-in control sequences for absolute quantification. Single-end 150-bp reads were used to sequence an 87-bp fragment spanning the CDR3 and the flanking V and J genes. Seven samples, with two replicates for each sample, were multiplexed per lane of an Illumina MiSeq using version 3.0 chemistry. Turning to the authors' computational methods: The vendor's proprietary pipeline handled the raw data processing, merging both replicates into a single result for each sample. To define clonotypes, the study grouped productive rearrangements that shared the V-gene family, CDR3 amino acid sequence and J-gene segment. To compute clonality, the normalized Shannon entropy (Pielou evenness) of TCRB abundances was subtracted from 1. To estimate T cell density, the total number of templates was divided by the input cell count, which was inferred from how much DNA went in. Recon was used with default parameters to estimate total repertoire diversity and clonality. A clonotype counted as tumor-enriched if its abundance in tumor exceeded 0.1% and was at least 32-fold higher than its abundance in normal breast. The clones in this table, taken by TCRdb from immuneACCESS, are in-frame only. Not every clone is retained; where verified, under half of the shortfall comes from an unresolved V gene, and the cause of the rest is unknown. The DNA gave D and trimming, while V, J and clone size come from that table. The sample contains about 29,000 clones, just under 85% of them found a single time. About a tenth of the sample lies in the top ten.

Details on this clone: What this receptor recognizes is not known. One base away there is no much larger clone; base qualities are not given.

The CDR3 covers 16 residues, taking in both the cysteine and the phenylalanine. Only CDR3 DNA is held: 48 bases, read in frame from base 1. Via the germline V gene, CDR1 is SGHTA and CDR2 FQGTGA. The junction shows trimming of 3 bases on V and 5 bases on J, and the gene matches do not reach 12 bases of it. Sequenced: blood. This sequence was found in a person in their fifties or sixties with breast cancer. The V and J segments used are TRBV7-3 and TRBJ2-5, with 7 middle bases fitting TRBD2. The nucleotide sequence reads as follows: TGTGCCAGCAGCTTTTTGCGGGAGCCAGAAGGGGAGACCCAGTACTTC. This sequence encodes CASSFLREPEGETQYF. Extended through the reference TRBV7-3 and TRBJ2-5 proteins, this CDR3 yields the full variable domain: GAGVSQTPSNKVTEKGKYVELRCDPISGHTALYWYRQSLGQGPEFLIYFQGTGAADDSGLPNDRFFAVRPEGSVSTLKIQRTERGDSAVYLCASSFLREPEGETQYFGPGTRLLVL.